The T cell receptor (beta chain) under discussion was sequenced for a study of T cell responses to AZD1222 COVID-19 vaccine. Regarding this clone: Its antigen is still unknown.

V shed 4 bases, J shed 5 bases, and the junction held 2 bases outside the gene matches. The CDR3 has 14 residues. Germline-derived CDR1 and CDR2 are SGHNT and YYREEE (reference sequence). Sequencing was performed with immunoSEQ multiplex PCR; in TCRdb, only in-frame clones are kept and a portion is missing. This table has about 150,000 clones, about 92% appearing once. General study results and limits: Nearly half of spike-specific TCRs reportedly target variant regions that are unmutated in the B.1.351 and B.1.1.7 variants. Dominant at 160-218 and 743-854, vaccine-associated CD4 TCRs also spanned spike.

The material sequenced was peripheral blood, taken on day 0 of AZD1222 vaccination. The sequence derives from an adult in good health. The chain couples TRBV5-4 to TRBJ1-4; 10 bases fit TRBD1. The CDR3 loop is CASSLGQGNEKLFF. The CDR3 region has the DNA TGTGCCAGCAGCCTGGGACAGGGGAATGAAAAACTGTTTTTT.